A selection of T cell receptor beta chains follows, all from one sample in a study of PD-L1 blockade in urothelial cancer. Sequenced by immunoSEQ multiplex PCR; TCRdb stores in-frame clones only, minus some. The sample consists of 55,000 to 70,000 clones, roughly 82% of them appearing once. The sample was PBMCs, taken around atezolizumab (anti-PD-L1) treatment. All receptors come from a man between 65 and 85 years old with urothelial cancer. CDR3s include the opening cysteine and the closing phenylalanine or tryptophan.

TRBV2,CASSENIQETQYF
TRBV6-1,CASSEAIFFGSGANVLTF
TRBV11-2,CASSLQGFFTEAFF
TRBV7-2,CASSLDLETQYF
TRBV19,CASTISGRNQPQHF
TRBV27,CASSLSFGDYNNEQFF
TRBV30,CAWSVGGVAYEQYF
TRBV6-1,CASSTSGVLHQFF
TRBV5-1,CASSSAFTTGAFNTGELFF
TRBV6-1,CASSEFGQIYNEQFF
TRBV5-4,CASKGQKYGYTF
TRBV5-5,CASSLGREVSYNEQFF
TRBV19,CASSMDRGETQYF
TRBV30,CAWSRGRRENTEAFF
TRBV4-1,CASSLRTGAGNTIYF
TRBV2,CASSETGGTYGYTF
TRBV5-6,CASRVDRGPNNEQFF
TRBV27,CASSSPGHEQYF
TRBV28,CASSSSGAEKTQYF
TRBV19,CASSGGTRDTQYF
TRBV29-1,CSVGRGEMNTEAFF
TRBV14,CASSQDRLLAKNIQYF
TRBV4-1,CASSSQVFSGNTIYF
TRBV18,CASSPRTDSYEQYF
TRBV20-1,CSAADYGGYTF
TRBV18,CASSRKGLRGTDTQYF
TRBV6-1,CASSEGRYNEQFF
TRBV13,CASSFDRGVGANVLTF
TRBV28,CASSARQPSGEQYF
TRBV5-5,CASSRLGDSSYEQYF
TRBV4-1,CASGTETGVDEQYF
TRBV6-4,CASSATGAHNEQFF
TRBV5-5,CASSSTWDRQETQYF
TRBV19,CASSIGTSGRLETQYF
TRBV13,CASSETGDTEAFF
TRBV19,CASSIRGTDLSGNTIYF
TRBV9,CASSVGQGAQPQHF
TRBV5-4,CASSPGLAGGLTYEQYF
TRBV5-1,CASSSNQYAGYTF
TRBV29-1,CSVELTLGTEAFF
TRBV19,CASKEDLWGGNTIYF
TRBV7-9,CASSLWDRDTEAFF
TRBV7-9,CASSLSSGRGEKLFF
TRBV18,CASSPRAGGGYEQYF
TRBV28,CASSSQGYDTEAFF
TRBV7-6,CASRSMGGTGELFF
TRBV5-1,CASTETDTQYF
TRBV2,CAIPGTGVNYGYTF
TRBV10-2,CASSDYGQGANQPQHF
TRBV19,CASSLAQGGYTF
TRBV10-3,CAIQDRVIDEQYF
TRBV5-1,CASRQGSNHEQYF
TRBV5-8,CASSVGTSRTDTQYF
TRBV10-3,CAISETSGSSNEQFF
TRBV28,CASSLGLAGGRTGELFF
TRBV4-2,CASSQRQGDGDGYTF
TRBV29-1,CSVEQQETQYF
TRBV6-1,CASSEFGGGTSGSHEQFF
TRBV5-4,CASSGRGRDGEKLFF
TRBV30,CAVPGLAGEDTQYF